This T cell receptor beta chain was sequenced in a study of Graves' ophthalmopathy and Graves' hyperthyroidism (dated by TCRdb to between 2017 and 2018). General notes on the study: Peripheral blood was collected at initial diagnosis, before any treatment. In total, 135 blood samples were TCR-sequenced: approximately 42 ophthalmopathy, roughly 80 hyperthyroidism and 17 hyperthyroidism-to-ophthalmopathy patients. A discovery set of 90 to 100 patients (under 45 ophthalmopathy, 55 to 60 stable hyperthyroidism) was enrolled to explore V-J signatures distinguishing ophthalmopathy from hyperthyroidism. After sampling, hyperthyroidism patients received methimazole starting at 30 mg daily, and ophthalmopathy patients received high-dose intravenous methylprednisolone. An independent validation cohort was composed of 18 hyperthyroidism patients and about 16 patients who later progressed from hyperthyroidism to ophthalmopathy. In five or six hyperthyroidism patients, the T-cell repertoire of thyroid tissue was compared with the T-cell repertoire of blood. The approximately 98 discovery patients were randomly divided into training and test sets at a 7:3 ratio. The study used TCR beta repertoire signatures to distinguish Graves' ophthalmopathy from Graves' hyperthyroidism and to predict progression to ophthalmopathy.

For repertoire sequencing, the TCR beta CDR3 regions were amplified from RNA transcripts. The first round was an RT-PCR using HTBI primers with the Qiagen OneStep RT-PCR kit, and this first round was followed by a second-round multiplex PCR, then size selection and purification. Libraries were sequenced on an Illumina HiSeq2000 using paired-end 100 bp reads. On the study's bioinformatics: Reads were processed with SOAPnuke, discarding reads with adapters, uncalled bases, mean Phred below 15, or no exact constant-primer or identifier match. COPE v1.2.5 was used to merge the high-quality paired reads. Each unique nucleotide sequence was defined as a clonotype, and clonotypes were aligned to IMGT TRB V, D and J references with MiTCR v1.1. The analysis was limited to V-J combinations with a frequency above 0.0001, which together covered roughly 99% of repertoires. For each V-J combination, a TCR clonal expansion and chaos score was defined as the ratio of F50 clonal expansion to chaos observed in the TCRdist matrix. Welch's t-statistics and random forest were used to reduce the features to about 14 V-J combinations, which were then used as input to a naive Bayes classifier. The Morisita-Horn index was used to measure how similar the thyroid and blood repertoires were. Through fastp at Q25 and MiXCR, TCRdb rebuilt clones from the public reads, retaining in-frame beta chains. Identical CDR3 proteins give one entry, which carries the most common genes and DNA. The V and J calls were determined by TCRdb, not by the authors. The sample table shows about 410,000 distinct CDR3 sequences, and about 18% are seen once. The biggest ten clones account for about 1.6% of the sample.

V lost 10 bases and J lost 5 bases, and the count of bases not matched to a germline gene is 14. The germline V gene sets CDR1 to ENHRY and CDR2 to SYGVKD. From the cysteine up to the phenylalanine, the CDR3 has a length of 15 residues. The retained sequence is limited to the CDR3, 45 bases, with the frame set at the first base. The ophthalmopathy patients had moderately to severely active disease, with a Clinical Activity Score of 3 or higher, a NOSPECS grade of 4 or higher, and a disease duration of less than 3 months. Patients with other autoimmune diseases, uncontrolled infections, pregnancy or lactation were excluded from the study. Clinical symptoms, serum thyroxine, TRAb, thyroid ultrasound and orbital computed tomography formed the basis of the diagnosis. Ficoll-Paque density gradient centrifugation was used to isolate PBMCs from around 10 ml of fresh peripheral blood. Total RNA was extracted using Trizol reagent, and RNA quality was checked on an Agilent 2100 Bioanalyzer.

Overall study outcomes, separate from this receptor: Most of the expanded thyroid clonotypes with a frequency above 0.001 were also detected in blood, and it was suggested that the thyroid immune response may be reflected by blood repertoires. The 13-signature model separated ophthalmopathy from stable hyperthyroidism with approximately 90% sensitivity and almost 84% specificity in cross-validation, and 80%/75% in the test set. In validation, the model predicted ophthalmopathy progression with roughly 68% sensitivity and approximately 78% specificity; some 13 predicted patients were CT-confirmed with GO in a median of approximately six months. No statistical method was used to set the sample size in advance, and the investigators knew which group each participant was assigned to.

In its sample, this clonotype was seen many times. Its cognate antigen has yet to be identified. Within one base of it there is no much larger clone, and no base qualities were kept. Sequenced input: peripheral blood. The chain is assembled from TRBV10-3 and TRBJ1-1; 9 junctional bases match TRBD1. The sequence came from a woman between 18 and 30 years old with Graves' ophthalmopathy. Donor details come from another sample of the same person, matched by shared clones. The CDR3 is CATLGQGSFNTEAFF. The DNA is TGTGCCACCCTAGGACAGGGGAGCTTCAATACTGAAGCTTTCTTT.